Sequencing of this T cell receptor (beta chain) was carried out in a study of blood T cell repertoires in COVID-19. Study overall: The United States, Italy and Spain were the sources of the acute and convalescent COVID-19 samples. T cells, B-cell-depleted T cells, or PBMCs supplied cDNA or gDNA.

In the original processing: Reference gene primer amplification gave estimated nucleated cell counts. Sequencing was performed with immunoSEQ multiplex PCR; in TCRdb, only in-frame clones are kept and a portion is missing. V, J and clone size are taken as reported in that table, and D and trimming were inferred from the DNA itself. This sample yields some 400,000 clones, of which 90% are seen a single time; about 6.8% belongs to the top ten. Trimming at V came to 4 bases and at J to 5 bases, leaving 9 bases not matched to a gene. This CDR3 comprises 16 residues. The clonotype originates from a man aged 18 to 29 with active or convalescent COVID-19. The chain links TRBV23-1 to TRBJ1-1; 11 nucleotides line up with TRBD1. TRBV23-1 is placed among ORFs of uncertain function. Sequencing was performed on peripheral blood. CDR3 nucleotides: TGCGCCAGCAGTCGAACCAGGACAGGGGGCTGGACTGAAGCTTTCTTT. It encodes CASSRTRTGGWTEAFF.